The 27 T cell receptor beta chains below all came from one sample that was sequenced in a study of blood T cell repertoires in COVID-19. Libraries were prepared by immunoSEQ multiplex PCR; TCRdb keeps only in-frame clonotypes and omits some of them. This table holds over 45,000 clones, 85% to 95% found once. The sequenced material came from peripheral blood. The receptors come from a man in his forties or fifties with acute or convalescent COVID-19.

CDR3 region: CASSLVSRLARAYEQYF. CDR3 bases: TGTGCCAGCAGCTTAGTATCTAGGCTAGCGAGGGCCTACGAGCAGTACTTC. The rearrangement links TRBV11-2 to TRBJ2-7, with a weak D call TRBD2 (6 bases). This CDR3 has 17 amino acids. Trimming stripped 1 base from V and 2 bases from J, with 18 bases between. From germline, CDR1 is SGHAT and CDR2 FQNNGV.

The CDR3, as DNA: TGTGCTAGTGGTCCGGGACAGGGGTTTGGGGAGCTGTTTTTT. Encoded protein: CASGPGQGFGELFF. The chain combines TRBV12-5 with TRBJ2-2; 10 bases line up with TRBD1. The J segment lost 8 bases and the V segment lost 5 bases, leaving 5 bases of the junction unmatched. This CDR3 is 14 amino acids long. Germline CDR1 and CDR2: LGHNT and FRNRAP.

The chain recombines TRBV7-2 with TRBJ2-5, with 12 positions matching TRBD1. The CDR3 is made up of 17 amino acids. V dropped 6 bases and J dropped 5; count of bases not matched to a gene: 13. Germline CDR1 is SGHTA and CDR2 is FQGNSA. CDR3 DNA: TGTGCCAGCAGTGTCGGGACAGGGGGCGCAGCGGTGGAGACCCAGTACTTC. Amino acid sequence: CASSVGTGGAAVETQYF.

The V and J genes are TRBV3-1 (or the pseudogene TRBV3-2) and TRBJ2-3, with 7 bases identical to TRBD1. The trim removed 4 bases at V and 4 bases at J, leaving 5 bases unmatched. There are 14 residues in the CDR3. CDR1 is LGHDT and CDR2 is YNNKEL in the germline V gene (reference sequence). The CDR3 sequence: CASSRAQGADTQYF. Here the CDR3 DNA reads TGTGCCAGCAGCCGAGCTCAGGGGGCAGATACGCAGTATTTT.

The chain recombines TRBV7-2 with TRBJ1-1; D unresolved. This CDR3 spans 13 amino acids. Between the trimmed V and J ends, which lost 3 bases and 1 base, there was a span of 6 bases. The germline CDR1 and CDR2 sequences are SGHTA and FQGNSA. The CDR3 reads CASSFRRNTEAFF. CDR3 nucleotides: TGTGCCAGCAGCTTTAGGAGGAACACTGAAGCTTTCTTT.

V is TRBV19 and J is TRBJ1-5; 8 bases are a match to TRBD1. Germline V gene sequence: CDR1 LNHDA, CDR2 SQIVND (reference sequence). CDR3 length: 14 amino acids. J gave up 2 bases and V 6 bases, and 3 bases lay outside the gene matches. CDR3 DNA sequence: TGTGCCAGTAGCCAGACAGGGGGCAATCAGCCCCAGCATTTT. Residues: CASSQTGGNQPQHF.

A few counts support this clone. The chain is built from TRBV20-1 and TRBJ2-1; D is uncertain. The germline CDR1 and CDR2 sequences are DFQATT and SNEGSKA (reference sequence). The CDR3 has 10 amino acids. The V end was cut by 3 bases, the J end by 6 bases, with 3 bases between. The CDR3 is CSASSNEQFF. In DNA form, the CDR3 reads TGCAGTGCTAGCTCCAATGAGCAGTTCTTC.

The genes are TRBV6-5 and TRBJ1-5; 7 nucleotides line up with TRBD1. There are 14 residues in the CDR3. V was pared by 7 bases and J by 10 bases, with 13 bases of the junction left unmatched. CDR1 is MNHEY and CDR2 is SVGAGI in the germline V gene. CDR3 region: CASNSRQGERPQHF. CDR3 DNA: TGTGCCAGCAACTCTAGACAGGGCGAGAGACCCCAGCATTTT.

This clone was detected only once. This rearrangement joins TRBV6-5 to TRBJ2-7; TRBD1 matches 7 bases. The CDR3 runs to 12 residues. Looked up from germline, CDR1 is MNHEY and CDR2 is SVGAGI. The V gene end was trimmed by 5 bases and the J gene end by 4 bases; junction bases not matched to a gene: 2. CDR3 region: CASSRTGYEQYF. DNA for the CDR3: TGTGCCAGCAGTCGGACAGGTTACGAGCAGTACTTC.

A single count supports this clone. The chain carries TRBV21-1 and TRBJ2-7; TRBD2 is taken as the D call from the table, unchecked against the DNA. TRBV21-1 is listed as a pseudogene. The length of the CDR3 is 17 residues. The CDR3 is CASSAYSGTRSSYEQYF. The CDR3 bases are TGTGCCAGCAGCGCCTACTCCGGGACTAGGAGCTCCTACGAGCAGTACTTC.

The V and J genes are TRBV19 and TRBJ1-5, with TRBD1 matching over 7 bases. Germline V lookup: CDR1 LNHDA, CDR2 SQIVND (reference sequence). CDR3 length: 16 residues. J gave up 11 bases and V 5 bases, and 18 bases lay outside the gene matches. The CDR3 spells CASSVRQGDLGAAQHF. CDR3 bases: TGTGCCAGTAGTGTTCGACAGGGAGACCTCGGGGCAGCCCAGCATTTT.

The CDR3 sequence: CSVEGNTEAFF. CDR3 nucleotides: TGCAGCGTGGAGGGTAACACTGAAGCTTTCTTT. This chain connects TRBV29-1 to TRBJ1-1; D uncertain. Germline lookup yields CDR1 SQVTM and CDR2 ANQGSEA. Trimming stripped 6 bases from V and 2 bases from J, with 7 bases between. CDR3 length: 11 amino acids. Combining the CDR3 with reference TRBV29-1 and TRBJ1-1 gives the whole variable domain SAVISQKPSRDICQRGTSLTIQCQVDSQVTMMFWYRQQPGQSLTLIATANQGSEATYESGFVIDKFPISRPNLTFSTLTVSNMSPEDSSIYLCSVEGNTEAFFGQGTRLTVV.

This chain joins TRBV3-1 (or the pseudogene TRBV3-2) and TRBJ1-4; 9 bases are a match to TRBD1. The CDR3 has 17 residues. Germline V CDR1 and CDR2: LGHDT, YNNKEL (reference sequence). V shed 1 base, J shed 7 bases, and the junction held 10 bases outside the gene matches. In DNA form, the CDR3 reads TGTGCCAGCAGCCAAGTCCGGACAGGGGTCGGGGTTGAAAAACTGTTTTTT. Protein: CASSQVRTGVGVEKLFF.

This chain joins TRBV20-1 and TRBJ2-7; weak D call: TRBD2 (6 bases). Germline CDR1 DFQATT, CDR2 SNEGSKA (reference sequence). Trimming cost V 3 bases and J 2 bases, with 14 bases left between them. This CDR3 is built from 14 residues. The CDR3 sequence: CSASISGPTYEQYF. The CDR3 region has the DNA TGCAGTGCTAGTATTAGCGGCCCAACCTACGAGCAGTACTTC.

This clone has just one count. This chain uses TRBV23-1 with TRBJ2-1; 7 nucleotides match TRBD1. TRBV23-1 belongs to the ORF category, with a function that is uncertain. The CDR3 is 18 residues long. The V segment lost 0 bases and the J segment 4 bases; nucleotides outside the gene matches: 12. CDR3 in DNA: TGCGCCAGCAGTCAATCGAGGGGGCCTCGAAGCCTTTACAATGAGCAGTTCTTC. Its protein product is CASSQSRGPRSLYNEQFF.

This chain joins TRBV30 and TRBJ2-2, with D maybe TRBD1 (7 bases). V lost 2 bases and J lost 4, with 14 bases in between. This CDR3 is built from 15 residues. CDR1 and CDR2 (germline): GTSNPN, SVGIG (reference sequence). The CDR3: CAWSSQGGRTGELFF. The CDR3 DNA is TGTGCCTGGAGTTCCCAGGGGGGACGCACCGGGGAGCTGTTTTTT.

The chain employs TRBV11-2 and TRBJ2-1; 11 bases align to TRBD2. V was clipped by 3 bases and J by 2 bases; unmatched bases: 3. Germline CDR1 and CDR2: SGHAT and FQNNGV. The CDR3 sequence is 16 residues long. CDR3 loop: CASSFGTSGPYNEQFF. CDR3 bases: TGTGCCAGCAGCTTCGGGACTAGCGGACCCTACAATGAGCAGTTCTTC.

This clone was observed a few times. The genes are TRBV19 and TRBJ2-1; 8 bases match TRBD2. Looked up from germline, CDR1 is LNHDA and CDR2 is SQIVND (reference sequence). The CDR3 consists of 16 residues. V shed 2 bases and J 4 bases; nucleotides not matched to a gene: 7. The CDR3 nucleotides read TGTGCCAGTAGTATATACAGCGGGAGAGTTTACAATGAGCAGTTCTTC. It is translated as CASSIYSGRVYNEQFF.

The chain recombines TRBV5-5 with TRBJ1-4; no clear D gene. The V gene's germline CDR1 is SGHKS and CDR2 YYEKEE (reference sequence). The CDR3 covers 15 residues. V was clipped by 2 bases and J by 6 bases, with 14 bases between them. The CDR3 protein is CASSLWRLADEKLFF. In DNA, the CDR3 is TGTGCCAGCAGCTTATGGAGACTGGCGGATGAAAAACTGTTTTTT.

This clone was detected once. V gene TRBV30 combines with J gene TRBJ2-5, with 7 bases that match TRBD2. CDR1 is GTSNPN, CDR2 SVGIG, per germline (reference sequence). V shed 2 bases, J shed 5 bases, and the junction held 11 bases outside the gene matches. There are 15 residues in the CDR3. The CDR3 region is CAWSYSIWEGETQYF. The CDR3 coding sequence is TGTGCCTGGAGTTACTCGATTTGGGAGGGGGAGACCCAGTACTTC.

The J gene is TRBJ2-1, the V gene TRBV11-3; possibly TRBD1 for D (5 bases). Trimming removed 3 bases at V and 4 bases at J, with 13 bases between. The CDR3 totals 15 residues. Germline CDR1 reads SGHNT; CDR2 reads YENEEA. CDR3 DNA: TGTGCCAGCAGCTTCCGGCGGACAACATACAATGAGCAGTTCTTC. Translation gives CASSFRRTTYNEQFF.

V and J are TRBV11-2 and TRBJ2-5; no clear D. The CDR3 length is 14 residues. Per the germline V gene, CDR1 is SGHAT and CDR2 is FQNNGV. Between the trimmed V and J ends, which lost 3 bases and 2 bases, there was a span of 10 bases. The CDR3 here is CASSFYRRQETQYF. CDR3 bases: TGTGCCAGCAGCTTCTATCGGAGACAAGAGACCCAGTACTTC. Full variable domain (missing parts from reference TRBV11-2 and TRBJ2-5): EAGVAQSPRYKIIEKRQSVAFWCNPISGHATLYWYQQILGQGPKLLIQFQNNGVVDDSQLPKDRFSAERLKGVDSTLKIQPAKLEDSAVYLCASSFYRRQETQYFGPGTRLLVL.

The chain recombines TRBV11-2 with TRBJ1-6; D might be TRBD1 (6 bases). This CDR3 spans 18 amino acids. V was shortened by 1 base and J by 0 bases, with 13 bases between the two germline ends. From germline, CDR1 is SGHAT and CDR2 FQNNGV. CDR3 bases: TGTGCCAGCAGCTTAGTACAGGGTGGGAGCTCCTATAATTCACCCCTCCACTTT. It encodes CASSLVQGGSSYNSPLHF.

The chain combines TRBV11-3 with TRBJ2-3; maybe TRBD2 (6 bases). Trimming removed 5 bases at V and 2 bases at J, with 11 bases between. CDR1 and CDR2 from the germline V gene are SGHNT and YENEEA. This CDR3 is 14 amino acids long. The CDR3 coding sequence is TGTGCCAGCAGCCCCGGACTACCCACAGATACGCAGTATTTT. It translates to CASSPGLPTDTQYF.

The J gene is TRBJ2-1, the V gene TRBV5-1; 12 positions agree with TRBD2. Germline CDR1 and CDR2: SGHRS and YFSETQ. CDR3 length: 15 amino acids. V dropped 1 base and J dropped 6; count of bases not matched to a gene: 2. The CDR3, as DNA: TGCGCCAGCAGCTTGTTGACTAGCGGGGGCAATGAGCAGTTCTTC. Its translation is CASSLLTSGGNEQFF.

The chain has TRBV2 and TRBJ2-1, with 8 bases that match TRBD2. V gave up 6 bases and J gave up 0 bases; unmatched junction bases: 4. The germline V gene has CDR1 SNHLY and CDR2 FYNNEI. The CDR3 runs to 15 residues. The CDR3 DNA reads as TGTGCCAGCAGGGGTAGCGGGACCTCCTACAATGAGCAGTTCTTC. Protein sequence: CASRGSGTSYNEQFF. Using reference TRBV2 and TRBJ2-1 for the parts outside the CDR3, the full variable domain is EPEVTQTPSHQVTQMGQEVILRCVPISNHLYFYWYRQILGQKVEFLVSFYNNEISEKSEIFDDQFSVERPDGSNFTLKIRSTKLEDSAMYFCASRGSGTSYNEQFFGPGTRLTVL.

The V gene is TRBV9, the J gene TRBJ2-3, with D possibly TRBD2 on 5 matching bases. Germline assignment: CDR1 SGDLS and CDR2 YYNGEE. The CDR3 runs to 15 residues. Deletions cut 4 bases from V and 2 bases from J, with 14 bases between. The CDR3 region has the DNA TGTGCCAGCAGCCCCCCGAGGGCCTTCACAGATACGCAGTATTTT. It yields the protein CASSPPRAFTDTQYF.